This TCR beta chain was recorded in a study of T cells in Graves' hyperthyroidism and ophthalmopathy. Whole-study results and caveats: From stable hyperthyroidism, ophthalmopathy was separated by a 13 V-J model.

About this clonotype itself: Its antigen is not identified.

RNA transcripts provided the source from which TCR beta CDR3 regions were amplified. The HTBI primer set drove a first-round RT-PCR of the TCR CDR3. MiXCR, applied by TCRdb to the multiplex PCR reads, yields one record per CDR3 protein. The table has 210,000 or so distinct CDR3 sequences, roughly 15% seen once; the top ten hold 50%. Exclusion of patients followed from uncontrolled infection, other autoimmune disease, pregnancy or lactation. Fresh peripheral blood, 9.5 to 10 ml of it, supplied the PBMCs. Sequenced sample: blood. The receptor was isolated from a man aged 50 to 60 with Graves' hyperthyroidism.

CDR3 region: CASSLTGGEGTEAFF. CDR3 nucleotides: TGCGCCAGCAGCTTGACAGGAGGTGAAGGCACTGAAGCTTTCTTT. The gene calls are TRBV5-1 and TRBJ1-1; a possible D gene is TRBD1 (5 bases). The CDR3 runs to 15 residues. The V gene's germline CDR1 is SGHRS and CDR2 YFSETQ. V was trimmed by 1 base and J by 4 bases, leaving 14 bases between them.